A single T cell receptor beta chain is shown here with its context. Its antigen is not identified. Per the study methods: ImmunoSEQ supplied junction-only sequences lacking quality scores, so filtering was different. The table came from immunoSEQ multiplex PCR; TCRdb's copy has only in-frame clones and leaves some out. The V and J calls and clone size come from that table; D and trimming were worked out from the DNA. The data contain about 2,200,000 clones, roughly 91% of them seen just once; the ten biggest clones take up more than 1.5%. Germline values: CDR1 SEHNR, CDR2 FQNEAQ (reference sequence). The V and J ends lost 3 bases and 5 bases respectively, with 20 bases between them. This CDR3 comprises 17 residues. The naive CD8 fraction comprised CD45RO-negative cells positively selected for CCR7 and excluded terminally differentiated effector memory CD45RA+ cells. The data were taken from a study of shared clonotypes between healthy human individuals.

Regarding the study as a whole: The study found lower generation probabilities in non-shared clonotypes than in those shared by all four donors.

J is TRBJ2-1 and V is TRBV7-9, with D perhaps matching TRBD1 or TRBD2 (5 bases each). The source of this sequence is a man younger than 30 in good health. Some clones in this sample may be carry-over from other donors' samples. Sequenced input: naive CD8+ T cells from PBMCs. CDR3 amino acids: CASSFTTDPPGNNEQFF. Here the CDR3 DNA reads TGTGCCAGCAGCTTCACGACAGACCCCCCGGGGAACAATGAGCAGTTCTTC.